This passage covers 23 T cell receptor beta chains from one sample sequenced in a study of CD8+CD57+ T cells in acquired aplastic anemia. All patients picked for sequencing had shown, by flow cytometry, an expansion of CD8+CD57+ cells. Genomic DNA templated the TCR beta VDJ and CDR3 profiling. TCRdb ran MiXCR on the reads and lists one entry per CDR3 protein. The sample holds over 150,000 distinct CDR3 sequences, over 50% seen once. Input material: sorted CD4+, CD8+, or CD8+CD57+ T cells (not recorded which) from PBMCs. All receptors come from a human donor with aplastic anemia.

There are many counts of this clonotype. The rearrangement links TRBV27 to TRBJ2-7, with D uncertain. Trimming pared 2 bases from V and 5 bases from J, leaving 13 bases between. The CDR3 runs to 14 residues. Germline V lookup: CDR1 MNHEY, CDR2 SMNVEV (reference sequence). CDR3 nucleotide sequence: TGTGCCAGCAGTTTAAAACGAGTGTCGGACGAGCAGTACTTC. It specifies CASSLKRVSDEQYF.

V and J are TRBV2 and TRBJ1-2; TRBD1 matches at 8 bases. The V and J ends lost 4 bases and 5 bases, in that order; junction bases with no gene match: 3. This CDR3 is 13 amino acids long. The germline CDR1 and CDR2 sequences are SNHLY and FYNNEI. The CDR3: CASSVGTGYGYTF. Here the CDR3 DNA reads TGTGCCAGCAGTGTCGGGACAGGATATGGCTACACCTTC.

This chain uses TRBV12-5 with TRBJ2-1; 12 bases map to TRBD2. Losses at the gene ends were 2 bases for V and 5 bases for J; bases not matched to a gene: 4. The CDR3 loop spans 16 amino acids. The germline V gene has CDR1 LGHNT and CDR2 FRNRAP. In DNA, the CDR3 is TGTGCTAGTGGTTTGCAACTAGCGGGGGGTAACAATGAGCAGTTCTTC. Its translation is CASGLQLAGGNNEQFF.

This clonotype was observed a single time. At one end, the junction sequence differs from germline, possibly due to a read error. V and J are TRBV10-3 and TRBJ2-1, with 8 bases matching TRBD1. The CDR3 extends over 15 amino acids. In germline, CDR1 is ENHRY, CDR2 SYGVKD. DNA for the CDR3: TGTGCCATGAGTGACGGGGCAGGGGGCGGGGATGAGCAGTTCTTC. Protein product: CAMSDGAGGGDEQFF.

The chain carries TRBV6-1 and TRBJ1-2; TRBD1 might be the D (6 bases). This CDR3 is 17 amino acids long. V shed 6 bases and J shed 4 bases, with 24 bases lying between them. Germline assignment: CDR1 MNHNS and CDR2 SASEGT. The CDR3 protein is CASSPTEQGALLYGYTF. The CDR3 DNA follows: TGTGCCAGCAGCCCTACAGAACAGGGAGCCCTCCTCTATGGCTACACCTTC.

This clonotype has only a few counts. The J gene is TRBJ1-3, the V gene TRBV19; the match to TRBD1 covers 10 bases. Germline loops: CDR1 LNHDA, CDR2 SQIVND (reference sequence). The CDR3 runs to 21 residues. Losses at the gene ends were 6 bases for V and 2 bases for J; bases not matched to a gene: 22. The CDR3 here is CASRGLPGQGFSPTTGNTIYF. CDR3 coding DNA: TGTGCCAGTAGGGGGCTTCCGGGACAGGGGTTTAGTCCGACGACTGGAAACACCATATATTTT.

The chain employs TRBV5-1 and TRBJ1-1; TRBD1 might be the D (6 bases). The V end was cut by 4 bases, the J end by 4 bases, with 11 bases between. Germline CDR1 is SGHRS and CDR2 is YFSETQ. The CDR3 extends over 13 amino acids. The CDR3 protein is CASSKGQLTEAFF. CDR3 sequence (DNA): TGCGCCAGCAGCAAAGGACAGCTCACTGAAGCTTTCTTT.

As for this clonotype: A much larger clone is a single base away; this may be a read error. Here the CDR3 omits its conserved ending phenylalanine or tryptophan, so a read error is the likely source. V and J are TRBV3-1 and TRBJ2-7; D call uncertain. V lost 4 bases and J 7 bases, leaving 17 bases between the germline ends. In germline, CDR1 is LGHDT, CDR2 YNNKEL (reference sequence). The CDR3 sequence is 14 residues long. CDR3 sequence (DNA): TGTGCCAGCAGCCCCCGAACGGACCCCTGGGAGCAGTACTTA. Its translation is CASSPRTDPWEQYL.

V is TRBV7-2 and J is TRBJ2-5; 10 bases are a match to TRBD2. The V gene end was trimmed by 4 bases and the J gene end by 4 bases; junction bases not matched to a gene: 6. CDR3 length: 15 amino acids. Germline V lookup: CDR1 SGHTA, CDR2 FQGNSA. CDR3 loop: CASSSSSGSGETQYF. CDR3 DNA: TGTGCCAGCAGCTCCTCTAGCGGGAGTGGAGAGACCCAGTACTTC.

This clonotype was seen at least ten times. The CDR3 is CASSEAGQGYNQPQHF. The CDR3 DNA is TGTGCCAGCAGCGAAGCGGGACAGGGCTACAATCAGCCCCAGCATTTT. The V call is TRBV7-8, the J call TRBJ1-5, with TRBD1 matching 9 bases. The J segment lost 3 bases and the V segment lost 5 bases, leaving 8 bases of the junction unmatched. Germline CDR1 and CDR2: SGHVS and FQNEAQ. This CDR3 comprises 16 residues.

Comments on this clonotype: Sequence at one end of the junction differs from germline and may be a read error. This chain's CDR3 is CASSLGQGNYEQYF. CDR3 nucleotide sequence: TGTGCCAGCAGTTTAGGACAGGGGAACTACGAGCAGTACTTC. The rearrangement joins TRBV7-4 to TRBJ2-7; 9 bases align to TRBD1. In germline, CDR1 is SGHVT, CDR2 SQSDAQ. This CDR3 comprises 14 residues.

This clonotype was seen ten or more times. V gene TRBV11-2 combines with J gene TRBJ1-2; D uncertain. CDR1 SGHAT and CDR2 FQNNGV come from the germline V gene. The CDR3 has 15 amino acids. The ends were cut back, 5 bases at V and 3 bases at J, with 16 bases in the middle. CDR3 in DNA: TGTGCCAGCAGCCTCACGCAATCCGGATACTATGGCTACACCTTC. Protein product: CASSLTQSGYYGYTF. The complete variable domain, with remaining parts taken from reference TRBV11-2 and TRBJ1-2, reads EAGVAQSPRYKIIEKRQSVAFWCNPISGHATLYWYQQILGQGPKLLIQFQNNGVVDDSQLPKDRFSAERLKGVDSTLKIQPAKLEDSAVYLCASSLTQSGYYGYTFGSGTRLTVV.

This clonotype occurred a few times. The chain joins TRBV7-2 to TRBJ1-5; D gene unclear. V lost 2 bases and J lost 7, with 12 bases in between. The CDR3 is 14 residues long. Germline V gene lookup returns CDR1 SGHTA and CDR2 FQGNSA. This CDR3 reads CASSLSPRGQPQHF. The CDR3 DNA is TGTGCCAGCAGCTTAAGCCCACGTGGACAGCCCCAGCATTTT.

This clonotype was detected ten times or more. This chain connects TRBV12-3 or TRBV12-4 to TRBJ1-6, with 8 nucleotides matching TRBD1. The trim removed 4 bases at V and 7 bases at J, leaving 6 bases unmatched. This CDR3 has 15 residues. Here the CDR3 DNA reads TGTGCCAGCAGTTATCGGACAGGGTGGAATTCACCCCTCCACTTT. This sequence encodes CASSYRTGWNSPLHF.

This chain uses TRBV6-1 with TRBJ2-7; TRBD2 aligns across 7 bases. CDR1 and CDR2 (germline): MNHNS, SASEGT. This CDR3 spans 14 amino acids. V lost 6 bases, J lost 0 bases, and 5 bases stayed unmatched. The CDR3 protein is CASRSGASSYEQYF. The DNA of the CDR3 is TGTGCCAGCAGGAGCGGGGCCAGCTCCTACGAGCAGTACTTC.

The chain carries TRBV15 and TRBJ2-1; D assignment may be TRBD1 or TRBD2 (5 bases each). Trimming took off 8 bases at V and 4 bases at J, with 12 bases between the two ends. Germline V gene lookup returns CDR1 LNHNV and CDR2 YYDKDF (reference sequence). The CDR3 sequence is 13 residues long. The CDR3 DNA reads TGTGCCACCCGAAGTGGGGGATACAATGAGCAGTTCTTC. This encodes CATRSGGYNEQFF.

This chain joins TRBV10-3 and TRBJ1-5, with TRBD1 matching 7 bases. The CDR3 extends over 14 amino acids. Germline lookup yields CDR1 ENHRY and CDR2 SYGVKD. After removal of 2 bases from V and 5 bases from J, the junction contained 3 bases not matched to a gene. In DNA, the CDR3 is TGTGCCATCAGTGAGAGCAGGGGGGATCAGCCCCAGCATTTT. It encodes CAISESRGDQPQHF.

V gene TRBV15 combines with J gene TRBJ1-1, with unresolved D. The V gene lost 1 base and the J gene lost 6 bases, with 6 bases spanning the gap. CDR1 and CDR2 from the germline V gene are LNHNV and YYDKDF (reference sequence). The CDR3 covers 12 residues. CDR3 amino acids: CATSRAGAEAFF. The CDR3 nucleotides are TGTGCCACCAGCAGAGCCGGGGCTGAAGCTTTCTTT.

The chain joins TRBV20-1 to TRBJ2-1; 7 bases agree with TRBD2. The V segment lost 0 bases and the J segment 4 bases; nucleotides outside the gene matches: 3. The CDR3 loop spans 14 amino acids. CDR1 DFQATT and CDR2 SNEGSKA come from the germline V gene (reference sequence). The CDR3 DNA reads as TGCAGTGCTAGAGAGGGTAGCGGGTACAATGAGCAGTTCTTC. Encoded protein: CSAREGSGYNEQFF.

This clonotype came up many times. V usage is TRBV5-1 and J usage is TRBJ1-2; the D gene is possibly TRBD1 (5 bases). Germline V gene lookup returns CDR1 SGHRS and CDR2 YFSETQ. V was trimmed by 3 bases and J by 4 bases, leaving 16 bases between them. There are 15 residues in the CDR3. The CDR3 is CASSSLGREAYGYTF. CDR3 nucleotides: TGCGCCAGCAGCTCCCTTGGCAGGGAAGCCTATGGCTACACCTTC.

This clonotype occurred a few times. The chain is built from TRBV7-3 and TRBJ1-6; weak D call: TRBD1 (6 bases). Per germline, CDR1 SGHTA and CDR2 FQGTGA. CDR3 length equals 14 residues. V lost 3 bases, J lost 10 bases, and 13 bases lay in between. The CDR3 loop reads CASSLGQGESPLHF. The CDR3 region has the DNA TGTGCCAGCAGCTTGGGACAAGGTGAATCACCCCTCCACTTT.

This clonotype has more than one count but fewer than ten. This chain connects TRBV10-1 to TRBJ1-6; TRBD1 might be the D (5 bases). In germline, CDR1 is WNHNN, CDR2 SYGVQD (reference sequence). V was shortened by 2 bases and J by 8 bases, with 13 bases between the two germline ends. The CDR3 runs 15 residues. The CDR3 loop reads CASSEEGRKDSPLHF. CDR3 DNA: TGCGCCAGCAGTGAGGAGGGGCGGAAGGATTCACCCCTCCACTTT.

Many counts were recorded for this clonotype. The chain carries TRBV4-3 and TRBJ1-6; a weak D match, TRBD1 (5 bases). Germline CDR1 reads LGHNA; CDR2 reads YSLEER. Trimming removed 4 bases at V and 5 bases at J, with 9 bases between. The CDR3 is 14 residues long. The CDR3 protein is CASSRGADNSPLHF. Here the CDR3 DNA reads TGCGCCAGCAGCCGCGGGGCCGATAATTCACCCCTCCACTTT.